This entry concerns a single T cell receptor (beta chain). The source of the sample is a study of blood T cell repertoires in COVID-19. About the research overall: From T cells, B-cell-depleted T cells, or PBMCs came the material, which was cDNA or gDNA.

Per germline, CDR1 LNHNV and CDR2 YYDKDF (reference sequence). Trimming took off 3 bases at V and 5 bases at J, with 19 bases between the two ends. The CDR3 contains 16 residues. Cohort assignment relied on participant-reported clinical history. For recovered donors of Cohort 3, there were two negative PCRs, clearance, or symptom resolution. As originally analysed: By means of reference gene primer amplification, nucleated cell counts were estimated. Measured with immunoSEQ multiplex PCR; TCRdb has only the in-frame clones, and not every one. That table supplies the V and J calls and clone size; D and trimming were determined from the DNA. The data contain some 220,000 clones, 88% of them singletons.

Sequences were obtained from PBMCs or T cells enriched from blood (not recorded which). This TCR derives from a woman in her twenties or thirties who had recovered from COVID-19. This chain uses TRBV15 with TRBJ1-2; tentative D call: TRBD1 (5 bases). CDR3 in amino acids: CATSSGASSFLYGYTF. In nucleotides, the CDR3 is TGTGCCACCAGCAGTGGGGCATCAAGCTTCCTTTATGGCTACACCTTC.